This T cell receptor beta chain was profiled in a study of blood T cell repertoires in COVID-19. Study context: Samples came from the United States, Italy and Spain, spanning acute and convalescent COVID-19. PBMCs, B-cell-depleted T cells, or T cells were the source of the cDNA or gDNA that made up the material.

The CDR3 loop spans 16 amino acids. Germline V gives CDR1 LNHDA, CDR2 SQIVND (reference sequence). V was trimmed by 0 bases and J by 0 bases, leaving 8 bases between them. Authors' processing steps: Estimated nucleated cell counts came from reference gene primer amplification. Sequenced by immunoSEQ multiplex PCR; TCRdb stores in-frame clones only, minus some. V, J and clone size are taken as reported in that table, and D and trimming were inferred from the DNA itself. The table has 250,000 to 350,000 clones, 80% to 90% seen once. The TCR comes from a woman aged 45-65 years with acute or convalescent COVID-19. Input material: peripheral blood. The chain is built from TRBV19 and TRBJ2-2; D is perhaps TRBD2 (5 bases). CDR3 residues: CASSIEGSANTGELFF. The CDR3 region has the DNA TGTGCCAGTAGTATAGAGGGGAGCGCGAACACCGGGGAGCTGTTTTTT.